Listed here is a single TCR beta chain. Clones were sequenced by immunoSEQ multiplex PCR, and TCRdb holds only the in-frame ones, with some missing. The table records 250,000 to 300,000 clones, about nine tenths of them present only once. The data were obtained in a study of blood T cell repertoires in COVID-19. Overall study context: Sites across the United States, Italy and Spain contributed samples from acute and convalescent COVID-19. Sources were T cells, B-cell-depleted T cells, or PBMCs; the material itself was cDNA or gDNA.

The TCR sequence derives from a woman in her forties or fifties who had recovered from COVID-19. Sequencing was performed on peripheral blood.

The CDR3 loop reads CASSATGGATGELFF. The CDR3, as DNA: TGTGCCAGCAGCGCTACAGGGGGCGCGACCGGGGAGCTGTTTTTT. The gene calls are TRBV11-3 and TRBJ2-2; 9 bases line up with TRBD1. The CDR3 consists of 15 residues. CDR1 and CDR2 from the germline V gene are SGHNT and YENEEA. Trimming at V came to 5 bases and at J to 5 bases, leaving 6 bases not matched to a gene.